This T cell receptor (beta chain) stems from a study of shared clonotypes between healthy human individuals. About the research overall: There were three CD4 naive, three CD4 memory, two CD8 naive and one CD8 memory plates per donor.

The CDR3 length is 15 residues. CDR1 and CDR2 from the germline V gene are SNHLY and FYNNEI. V lost 7 bases and J lost 10, with 22 bases in between. The assay was immunoSEQ multiplex PCR, and TCRdb's table has in-frame clones only and misses some. The table has 2 million to 2.5 million clones, over 90% seen once. The donor population consisted of healthy HIV-negative adults with no recent acute infections or vaccinations. Each sample came from a Caucasian adult donor living in Nashville, Tennessee. Sequencing was done on a sample of naive CD4+ T cells from PBMCs. Subset: CD45RA+ positively selected. The rearrangement uses TRBV2 and TRBJ1-4; TRBD1 might be the D (6 bases). The sequence was obtained from a man between 18 and 29 years old in good health. Some clones in this sample may be carry-over from other donors' samples. The CDR3 sequence: CASTQAWGRGGKLFF. In nucleotides, the CDR3 is TGTGCCAGCACCCAAGCTTGGGGCAGGGGTGGAAAACTGTTTTTT. The whole variable domain, remainder taken from reference TRBV2 and TRBJ1-4, is EPEVTQTPSHQVTQMGQEVILRCVPISNHLYFYWYRQILGQKVEFLVSFYNNEISEKSEIFDDQFSVERPDGSNFTLKIRSTKLEDSAMYFCASTQAWGRGGKLFFGSGTQLSVL.